These 30 T cell receptor beta chains originate from one sample sequenced in a study of naive and memory T cell subsets. Two oligonucleotides, mixed equimolar, formed the beta constant-region primer covering TRBC1 and TRBC2. In TCRdb, the UMI-ligation and nested PCR reads were re-called with MiXCR into one record per CDR3 protein. The sample shows roughly 98,000 distinct CDR3 sequences, 6% to 7.5% of them seen only once. Sequencing was done on a sample of central memory CD4+ T cells from blood. These receptors were obtained from a human donor in good health.

The sample holds many counts of this clonotype. The chain joins TRBV6-5 to TRBJ2-3; D may be TRBD2 (6 bases). The length of the CDR3 is 14 residues. V gave up 5 bases and J gave up 8 bases, with 17 bases separating them. Germline loops: CDR1 MNHEY, CDR2 SVGAGI. The CDR3 loop reads CASSRGSAIGTQYF. Written as DNA, the CDR3 is TGTGCCAGCAGTCGGGGGTCGGCCATAGGTACGCAGTATTTT.

This clonotype is labeled medium-sized. The V gene is TRBV15, the J gene TRBJ1-6; D is possibly TRBD1 (5 bases). V was shortened by 3 bases and J by 10 bases, with 25 bases between the two germline ends. The CDR3 length is 18 residues. Germline lookup yields CDR1 LNHNV and CDR2 YYDKDF (reference sequence). CDR3 sequence (DNA): TGTGCCACCAGCAGCTCTCCATCCGGAGCAGGGAGTGGGTCACCCCTCCACTTT. Its protein is CATSSSPSGAGSGSPLHF.

This clonotype was counted a single time. J is TRBJ1-5 and V is TRBV20-1; D is perhaps TRBD1 (5 bases). V lost 5 bases and J 0 bases, leaving 17 bases between the germline ends. The CDR3 consists of 16 residues. Germline V gene sequence: CDR1 DFQATT, CDR2 SNEGSKA (reference sequence). This chain's CDR3 is CSASLGTVYSNQPQHF. The CDR3 bases are TGCAGTGCTTCTTTGGGGACCGTGTATAGCAATCAGCCCCAGCATTTT.

This clonotype showed up many times. CDR3 coding DNA: TGTGCCAGCAGCTTAGATCTCGGGACAGGGTCTGACGAGCAGTACTTC. Its translation is CASSLDLGTGSDEQYF. V usage is TRBV11-3 and J usage is TRBJ2-7, with TRBD1 matching over 9 bases. After removal of 0 bases from V and 5 bases from J, the junction contained 8 bases not matched to a gene. The germline CDR1 and CDR2 sequences are SGHNT and YENEEA. This CDR3 comprises 16 residues.

At least ten counts were recorded for this clonotype. The V gene is TRBV18, the J gene TRBJ2-3; D perhaps matches TRBD1 (5 bases). Germline CDR1 KGHSH, CDR2 LQKENI. The ends were cut back, 4 bases at V and 3 bases at J, with 14 bases in the middle. The CDR3 is 15 amino acids. Here the CDR3 DNA reads TGTGCCAGCTCACTCTCCACAGGTGGTACAGATACGCAGTATTTT. Its protein is CASSLSTGGTDTQYF.

At least ten counts were recorded for this clonotype. This chain joins TRBV6-2 or TRBV6-3 and TRBJ1-1, with TRBD1 identical over 8 bases. In germline, CDR1 is MNHEY, CDR2 SVGEGT. This CDR3 region has 15 residues. V gave up 6 bases and J gave up 4 bases; unmatched junction bases: 10. DNA of the CDR3: TGTGCCAGCAGACTTGGACAGGGAGGTACCACTGAAGCTTTCTTT. Translated: CASRLGQGGTTEAFF.

This clonotype was detected only a few times. The V call is TRBV13, the J call TRBJ2-7; D possibly matches TRBD1 or TRBD2 (7 bases each). The germline V and J ends were trimmed by 8 bases and 2 bases, with 13 bases remaining between them. The CDR3 totals 13 residues. Germline V gene data show CDR1 as PRHDT and CDR2 as FYEKMQ (reference sequence). The CDR3 coding sequence is TGTGCCAGCGGGAGGGGACAGACCTACGAGCAGTACTTC. This sequence encodes CASGRGQTYEQYF. Full variable domain (outside the CDR3, taken from reference TRBV13 and TRBJ2-7): AAGVIQSPRHLIKEKRETATLKCYPIPRHDTVYWYQQGPGQDPQFLISFYEKMQSDKGSIPDRFSAQQFSDYHSELNMSSLELGDSALYFCASGRGQTYEQYFGPGTRLTVT.

This clonotype was seen many times. The chain employs TRBV12-3 or TRBV12-4 and TRBJ1-4, with a tentative D call TRBD1 (6 bases). The CDR3 contains 16 residues. Trimming left V 6 bases short and J 4 bases short, with 18 bases between. As DNA, the CDR3 is TGTGCCAGCAGCCAACGAATCACACAGGGTAATGAAAAACTGTTTTTT. Encoded protein: CASSQRITQGNEKLFF.

This clonotype was found a few times. The chain recombines TRBV10-3 with TRBJ2-7; perhaps TRBD2 as D (5 bases). With 4 bases removed from V and 1 base from J, the gap between germline ends came to 8 bases. The germline V gene has CDR1 ENHRY and CDR2 SYGVKD. The CDR3 covers 13 residues. CDR3 nucleotide sequence: TGTGCCATCAGTGGAACGGGGTCCTACGAGCAGTACTTC. Translating gives CAISGTGSYEQYF.

The chain is built from TRBV6-5 and TRBJ2-5; 9 bases agree with TRBD2. In germline, CDR1 is MNHEY, CDR2 SVGAGI. V trimming: 6 bases; J trimming: 9 bases; junction bases outside the gene matches: 11. This CDR3 comprises 14 residues. Here the CDR3 DNA reads TGTGCCAGCAGGGCGGGGGGGACCTCCGGAGCCCAGTACTTC. Its protein is CASRAGGTSGAQYF.

The rearrangement links TRBV2 to TRBJ2-7; D remains ambiguous. V was pared by 3 bases and J by 4 bases, with 13 bases between. The CDR3 runs 14 residues. CDR1 SNHLY and CDR2 FYNNEI come from the germline V gene. DNA for the CDR3: TGTGCCAGCAGTGATGGGCAGGATCAATACGAGCAGTACTTC. This encodes CASSDGQDQYEQYF.

V gene TRBV19 combines with J gene TRBJ1-1; TRBD1 agrees at 7 bases. This CDR3 comprises 13 residues. Germline V CDR1 and CDR2: LNHDA, SQIVND (reference sequence). Trimming removed 3 bases from V and 6 bases from J; junction bases left unmatched: 4. As DNA, the CDR3 is TGTGCCAGTAGTATTGAGGGGGCAGCTGAAGCTTTCTTT. Translated, it gives CASSIEGAAEAFF.

The chain joins TRBV7-2 to TRBJ1-2, with 11 bases fitting TRBD1. The CDR3 spans 14 residues. Germline V gives CDR1 SGHTA, CDR2 FQGNSA. With 5 bases clipped from V and 5 bases from J, the junction kept 4 bases outside the gene matches. The CDR3, as DNA: TGTGCCAGCAGCCACCGGGACAGGGGGTATGGCTACACCTTC. Its protein product is CASSHRDRGYGYTF. The complete variable domain, with remaining parts taken from reference TRBV7-2 and TRBJ1-2, reads GAGVSQSPSNKVTEKGKDVELRCDPISGHTALYWYRQSLGQGLEFLIYFQGNSAPDKSGLPSDRFSAERTGGSVSTLTIQRTQQEDSAVYLCASSHRDRGYGYTFGSGTRLTVV.

This clonotype was picked up many times. The rearrangement links TRBV5-1 to TRBJ1-6; TRBD1 matches 7 bases. The trim removed 4 bases at V and 7 bases at J, leaving 5 bases unmatched. Germline V gives CDR1 SGHRS, CDR2 YFSETQ. The CDR3 extends over 14 amino acids. The CDR3 is CASSSQGENSPLHF. The CDR3 DNA is TGCGCCAGCAGCAGTCAGGGGGAAAATTCACCCCTCCACTTT. The full variable domain, completed using reference TRBV5-1 and TRBJ1-6, is KAGVTQTPRYLIKTRGQQVTLSCSPISGHRSVSWYQQTPGQGLQFLFEYFSETQRNKGNFPGRFSGRQFSNSRSEMNVSTLELGDSALYLCASSSQGENSPLHFGNGTRLTVT.

This clonotype showed up many times. V is TRBV4-3 and J is TRBJ2-3; D unclear. CDR1 is LGHNA, CDR2 YSLEER, per germline. This CDR3 comprises 13 residues. The ends were cut back, 4 bases at V and 6 bases at J, with 11 bases in the middle. The CDR3, as DNA: TGCGCCAGCAGCCCAAGCTTTGCGGATACGCAGTATTTT. Amino acid sequence: CASSPSFADTQYF.

This clonotype was counted between two and nine times. V is TRBV5-4 and J is TRBJ2-3; D is perhaps TRBD2 (6 bases). V was shortened by 4 bases and J by 1 base, with 13 bases between the two germline ends. CDR3 length: 15 amino acids. Germline CDR1 reads SGHNT; CDR2 reads YYREEE (reference sequence). The CDR3 region is CASSRGGRGTDTQYF. The CDR3 DNA follows: TGTGCCAGCAGCCGCGGAGGGCGGGGCACAGATACGCAGTATTTT.

This clonotype was counted a few times. The chain carries TRBV6-2 or TRBV6-3 and TRBJ2-1; D possibly corresponds to TRBD2 (6 bases). This CDR3 region has 12 residues. Germline V lookup: CDR1 MNHEY, CDR2 SVGEGT. Trimming removed 0 bases from V and 11 bases from J, with 8 bases in between. CDR3 amino acids: CASSYSGGQQFF. In DNA form, the CDR3 reads TGTGCCAGCAGTTACTCGGGGGGTCAGCAGTTCTTC.

This clonotype has a count of ten or more. The rearrangement joins TRBV3-1 to TRBJ1-1; D gene unclear. Germline CDR1 reads LGHDT; CDR2 reads YNNKEL (reference sequence). CDR3 size: 14 residues. Trimming took 1 base from V and 4 from J, leaving 10 bases between them. The CDR3 DNA reads TGTGCCAGCAGCCAAGGGCAGTTTGGCACTGAAGCTTTCTTT. As protein: CASSQGQFGTEAFF. Together with reference TRBV3-1 and TRBJ1-1, the CDR3 gives the full variable domain: DTAVSQTPKYLVTQMGNDKSIKCEQNLGHDTMYWYKQDSKKFLKIMFSYNNKELIINETVPNRFSPKSPDKAHLNLHINSLELGDSAVYFCASSQGQFGTEAFFGQGTRLTVV.

This sequence joins TRBV18 and TRBJ2-6, with 7 bases fitting TRBD1. The CDR3 loop spans 17 amino acids. The V gene end was trimmed by 2 bases and the J gene end by 1 base; junction bases not matched to a gene: 5. Germline CDR1 and CDR2: KGHSH and LQKENI. Here the CDR3 DNA reads TGTGCCAGCTCACCATTAGGGGGCCTTTCTGGGGCCAACGTCCTGACTTTC. Its translation: CASSPLGGLSGANVLTF.

This clonotype occurred many times. The chain carries TRBV27 and TRBJ2-5, with D unclear. This CDR3 has 13 amino acids. Trimming took 6 bases from V and 3 from J, leaving 11 bases between them. Germline lookup yields CDR1 MNHEY and CDR2 SMNVEV (reference sequence). CDR3 sequence reads: CASRPYAEETQYF. As DNA, the CDR3 is TGTGCCAGCAGACCCTACGCGGAAGAGACCCAGTACTTC.

This clonotype came up many times. The CDR3 protein is CSARVAGRLGTDTQYF. In nucleotides, the CDR3 is TGCAGTGCTAGAGTGGCCGGGAGACTGGGCACAGATACGCAGTATTTT. The V call is TRBV20-1, the J call TRBJ2-3, with TRBD2 as a possible D gene (6 bases). The V and J ends lost 1 base and 1 base respectively, with 15 bases between them. CDR1 is DFQATT and CDR2 is SNEGSKA in the germline V gene (reference sequence). The CDR3 is 16 residues long.

The V call is TRBV5-1, the J call TRBJ1-4; 9 nucleotides line up with TRBD1. Germline V CDR1 and CDR2: SGHRS, YFSETQ. This CDR3 is 15 amino acids long. With V trimmed by 6 bases and J by 4 bases, 7 bases remained unmatched. The CDR3 DNA sequence: TGCGCCAGCATGCCTGGGACAGGGCGTAATGAAAAACTGTTTTTT. Translated, it gives CASMPGTGRNEKLFF.

V is TRBV7-2 and J is TRBJ2-3; tentatively, D is TRBD2 (5 bases). Trimming cost V 1 base and J 4 bases, with 15 bases left between them. The CDR3 covers 16 residues. Germline V gives CDR1 SGHTA, CDR2 FQGNSA. The CDR3 here is CASSLDGRKRADTQYF. The CDR3 nucleotides read TGTGCCAGCAGCTTAGATGGGAGAAAAAGGGCAGATACGCAGTATTTT. The whole variable domain, filled in from reference TRBV7-2 and TRBJ2-3, reads GAGVSQSPSNKVTEKGKDVELRCDPISGHTALYWYRQSLGQGLEFLIYFQGNSAPDKSGLPSDRFSAERTGGSVSTLTIQRTQQEDSAVYLCASSLDGRKRADTQYFGPGTRLTVL.

This clonotype has more than one count but fewer than ten. CDR3 bases: TGTGCCAGCAGCCCAAGTGGATTCAATCAGCCCCAGCATTTT. Translating gives CASSPSGFNQPQHF. V is TRBV12-3 or TRBV12-4 and J is TRBJ1-5; unclear D gene. This CDR3 region has 14 residues. Trimming stripped 6 bases from V and 3 bases from J, with 12 bases between.

This clonotype was seen ten or more times. The chain uses TRBV6-2 or TRBV6-3 and TRBJ1-1, with D hard to call. The germline V and J ends were trimmed by 6 bases and 0 bases, with 8 bases remaining between them. The germline CDR1 and CDR2 sequences are MNHEY and SVGEGT. This CDR3 is built from 13 residues. The DNA of the CDR3 is TGTGCCAGCAGGGGCTCTATGAACACTGAAGCTTTCTTT. Translating it yields CASRGSMNTEAFF.

This clonotype has ten or more counts. V gene TRBV29-1 combines with J gene TRBJ2-5; 7 nucleotides match TRBD1. Trimming cost V 8 bases and J 3 bases; bases outside gene matches: 6. This CDR3 region has 12 residues. The germline V gene encodes CDR1 SQVTM and CDR2 ANQGSEA. The chain's CDR3 is CSFGTVEETQYF. As DNA, the CDR3 is TGCAGCTTTGGGACAGTTGAAGAGACCCAGTACTTC.

Only a few counts were recorded for this clonotype. The J gene is TRBJ2-1, the V gene TRBV7-3; the match to TRBD2 covers 10 bases. Trimming took 3 bases from V and 10 from J; bases not matched to a gene: 6. CDR3 length: 14 amino acids. Germline CDR1 reads SGHTA; CDR2 reads FQGTGA. CDR3 in DNA: TGTGCCAGCAGCTTTTCTAGCGGGGGCGAAGAGCAGTTCTTC. Translated: CASSFSSGGEEQFF.

This clonotype was seen ten or more times. V is TRBV6-1 and J is TRBJ2-5; TRBD1 might be the D (5 bases). CDR3 length equals 13 residues. The germline gives CDR1 MNHNS, CDR2 SASEGT. V was pared by 4 bases and J by 1 base, with 7 bases between. Written as DNA, the CDR3 is TGTGCCAGCAGTGGACAGATCCAAGAGACCCAGTACTTC. The encoded protein is CASSGQIQETQYF.

This clonotype was recorded at least ten times. This sequence joins TRBV7-7 and TRBJ2-3, with D uncertain. This CDR3 comprises 9 residues. Trimming removed 3 bases from V and 14 bases from J, with 6 bases in between. CDR1 is SSHAT, CDR2 FNYEAQ, per germline (reference sequence). CDR3 amino acids: CASSFSVYF. In DNA form, the CDR3 reads TGTGCCAGCAGCTTTTCCGTGTATTTT.

The rearrangement links TRBV7-9 to TRBJ2-2; D remains unclear. Germline V gives CDR1 SEHNR, CDR2 FQNEAQ (reference sequence). CDR3 size: 14 residues. Between the trimmed V and J ends, which lost 5 bases and 4 bases, there was a span of 11 bases. The chain's CDR3 is CASSLGRSTGELFF. The CDR3 DNA follows: TGTGCCAGCAGCCTAGGACGGTCCACCGGGGAGCTGTTTTTT.